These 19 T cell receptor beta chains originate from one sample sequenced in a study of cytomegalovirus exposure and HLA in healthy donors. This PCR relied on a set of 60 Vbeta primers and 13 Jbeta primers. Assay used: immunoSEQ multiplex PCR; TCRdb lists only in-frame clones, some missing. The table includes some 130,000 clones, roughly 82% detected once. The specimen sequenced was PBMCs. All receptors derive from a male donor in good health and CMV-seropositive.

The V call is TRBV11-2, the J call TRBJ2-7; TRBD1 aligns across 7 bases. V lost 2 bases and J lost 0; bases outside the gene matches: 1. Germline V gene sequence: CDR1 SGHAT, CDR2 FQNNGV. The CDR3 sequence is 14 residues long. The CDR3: CASSLRDSSYEQYF. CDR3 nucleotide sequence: TGTGCCAGCAGCTTACGGGACAGCTCCTACGAGCAGTACTTC.

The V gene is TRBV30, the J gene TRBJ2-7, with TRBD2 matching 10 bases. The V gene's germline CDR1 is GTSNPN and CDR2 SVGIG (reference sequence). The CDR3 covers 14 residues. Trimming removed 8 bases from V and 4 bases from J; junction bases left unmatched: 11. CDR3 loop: CAVEPAGGPYEQYF. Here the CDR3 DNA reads TGTGCCGTCGAACCAGCGGGAGGGCCTTACGAGCAGTACTTC.

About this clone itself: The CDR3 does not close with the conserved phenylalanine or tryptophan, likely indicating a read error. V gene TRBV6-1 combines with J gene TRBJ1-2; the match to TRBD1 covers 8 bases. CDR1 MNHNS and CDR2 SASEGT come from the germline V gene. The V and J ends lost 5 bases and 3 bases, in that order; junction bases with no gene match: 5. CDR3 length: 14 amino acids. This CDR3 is CASSSRGPDYGYTL. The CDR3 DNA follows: TGTGCCAGCAGTTCCAGGGGGCCCGACTATGGCTACACCCTC.

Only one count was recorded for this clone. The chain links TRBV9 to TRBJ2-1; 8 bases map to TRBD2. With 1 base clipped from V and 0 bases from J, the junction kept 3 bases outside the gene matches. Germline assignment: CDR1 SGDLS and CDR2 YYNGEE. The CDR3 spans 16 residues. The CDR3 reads CASSVNSGSSYNEQFF. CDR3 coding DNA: TGTGCCAGCAGCGTAAACAGCGGGAGCTCCTACAATGAGCAGTTCTTC.

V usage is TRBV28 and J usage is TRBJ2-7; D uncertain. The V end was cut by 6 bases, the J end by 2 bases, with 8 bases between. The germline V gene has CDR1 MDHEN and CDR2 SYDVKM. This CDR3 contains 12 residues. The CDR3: CASRDLAYEQYF. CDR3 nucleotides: TGTGCCAGCAGAGACTTAGCCTACGAGCAGTACTTC.

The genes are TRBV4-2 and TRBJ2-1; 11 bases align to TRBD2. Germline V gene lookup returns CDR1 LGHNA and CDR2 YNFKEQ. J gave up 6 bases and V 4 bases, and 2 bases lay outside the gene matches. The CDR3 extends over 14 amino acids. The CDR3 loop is CASSPGLAANEQFF. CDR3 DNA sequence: TGTGCCAGCAGCCCGGGACTAGCGGCCAATGAGCAGTTCTTC.

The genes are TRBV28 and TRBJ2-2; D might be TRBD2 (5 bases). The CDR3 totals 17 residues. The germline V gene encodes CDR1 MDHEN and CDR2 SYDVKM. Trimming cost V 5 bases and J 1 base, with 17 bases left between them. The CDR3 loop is CASSPRLSNLNTGELFF. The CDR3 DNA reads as TGTGCCAGCAGTCCCCGACTATCCAATTTGAACACCGGGGAGCTGTTTTTT.

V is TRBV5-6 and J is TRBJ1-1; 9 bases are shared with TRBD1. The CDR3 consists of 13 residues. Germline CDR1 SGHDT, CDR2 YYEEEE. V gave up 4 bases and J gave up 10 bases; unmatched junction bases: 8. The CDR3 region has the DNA TGTGCCAGCAGCCGGACAGGGGATGGAGGAGCTTTCTTT. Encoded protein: CASSRTGDGGAFF.

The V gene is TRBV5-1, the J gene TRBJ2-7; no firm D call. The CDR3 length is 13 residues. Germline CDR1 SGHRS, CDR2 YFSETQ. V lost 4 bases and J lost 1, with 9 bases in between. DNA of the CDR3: TGCGCCAGCAGCCCGGCGGATTCCTACGAGCAGTACTTC. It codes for CASSPADSYEQYF. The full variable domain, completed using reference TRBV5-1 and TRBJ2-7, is KAGVTQTPRYLIKTRGQQVTLSCSPISGHRSVSWYQQTPGQGLQFLFEYFSETQRNKGNFPGRFSGRQFSNSRSEMNVSTLELGDSALYLCASSPADSYEQYFGPGTRLTVT.

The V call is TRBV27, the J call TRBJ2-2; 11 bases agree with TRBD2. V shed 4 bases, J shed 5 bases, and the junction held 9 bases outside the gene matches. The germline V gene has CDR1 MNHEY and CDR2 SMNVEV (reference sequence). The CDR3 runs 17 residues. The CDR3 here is CASSSTSSGRWTGELFF. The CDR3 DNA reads TGTGCCAGCAGTTCGACATCTAGCGGGAGGTGGACCGGGGAGCTGTTTTTT.

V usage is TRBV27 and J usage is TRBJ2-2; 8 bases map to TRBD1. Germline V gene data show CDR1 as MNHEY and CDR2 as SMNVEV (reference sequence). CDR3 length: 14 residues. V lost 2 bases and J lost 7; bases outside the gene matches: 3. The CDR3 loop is CASSLRQGNGELFF. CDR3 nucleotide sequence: TGTGCCAGCAGTTTAAGACAGGGGAACGGGGAGCTGTTTTTT.

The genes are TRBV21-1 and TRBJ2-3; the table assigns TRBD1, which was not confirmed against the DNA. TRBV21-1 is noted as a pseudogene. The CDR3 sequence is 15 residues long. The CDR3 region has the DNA TGTGCCAGCAGCAAGGCAGGGGGCGCGGCAGATACGCAGTATTTT. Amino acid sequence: CASSKAGGAADTQYF.

The CDR3 loop is CASSLRVADTQYF. CDR3 nucleotide sequence: TGTGCCAGCTCATTGCGGGTTGCAGATACGCAGTATTTT. The rearrangement uses TRBV18 and TRBJ2-3, with D perhaps matching TRBD2 (5 bases). The CDR3 length is 13 residues. Per germline, CDR1 KGHSH and CDR2 LQKENI. The V end lost 5 bases, the J end lost 4 bases, and 10 bases lay between the germline ends.

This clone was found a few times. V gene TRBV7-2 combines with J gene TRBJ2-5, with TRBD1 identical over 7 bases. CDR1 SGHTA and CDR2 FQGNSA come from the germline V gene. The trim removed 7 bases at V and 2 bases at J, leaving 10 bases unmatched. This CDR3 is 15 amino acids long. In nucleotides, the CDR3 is TGTGCCAGCAACCCCGTGACAGGGCGGCAAGAGACCCAGTACTTC. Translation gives CASNPVTGRQETQYF. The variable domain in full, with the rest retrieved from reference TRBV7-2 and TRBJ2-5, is GAGVSQSPSNKVTEKGKDVELRCDPISGHTALYWYRQSLGQGLEFLIYFQGNSAPDKSGLPSDRFSAERTGGSVSTLTIQRTQQEDSAVYLCASNPVTGRQETQYFGPGTRLLVL.

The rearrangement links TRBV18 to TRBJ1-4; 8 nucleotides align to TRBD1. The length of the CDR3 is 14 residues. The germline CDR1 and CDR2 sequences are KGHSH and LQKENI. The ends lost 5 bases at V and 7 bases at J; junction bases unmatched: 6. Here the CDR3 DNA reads TGTGCCAGCTCAGGGAGACAGGGGCCTGAAAAACTGTTTTTT. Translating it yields CASSGRQGPEKLFF.

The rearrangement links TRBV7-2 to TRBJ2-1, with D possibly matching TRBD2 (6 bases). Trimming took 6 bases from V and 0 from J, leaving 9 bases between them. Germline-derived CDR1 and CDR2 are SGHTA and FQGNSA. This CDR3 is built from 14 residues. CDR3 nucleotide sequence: TGTGCCAGCAGGGGGACTGACTCCTACAATGAGCAGTTCTTC. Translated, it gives CASRGTDSYNEQFF.

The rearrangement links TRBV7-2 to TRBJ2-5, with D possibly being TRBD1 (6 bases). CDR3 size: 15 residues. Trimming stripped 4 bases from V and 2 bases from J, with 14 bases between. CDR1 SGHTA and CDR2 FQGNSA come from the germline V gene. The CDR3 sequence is CASSSYTRGQETQYF. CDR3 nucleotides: TGTGCCAGCAGCTCATACACGAGGGGGCAAGAGACCCAGTACTTC.

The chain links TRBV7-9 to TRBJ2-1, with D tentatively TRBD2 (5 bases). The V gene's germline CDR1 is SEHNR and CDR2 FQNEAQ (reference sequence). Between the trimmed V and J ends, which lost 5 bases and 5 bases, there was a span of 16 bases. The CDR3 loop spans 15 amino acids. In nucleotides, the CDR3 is TGTGCCAGCAGCCCCCCCGAGGGAGAAAACAATGAGCAGTTCTTC. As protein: CASSPPEGENNEQFF.

In DNA, the CDR3 is TGTGCCAGCAGTCAGCTGGACAGGACTAGCACAGATACGCAGTATTTT. Translation: CASSQLDRTSTDTQYF. The V and J genes are TRBV6-6 and TRBJ2-3; 7 nucleotides agree with TRBD1. V was pared by 5 bases and J by 0 bases, with 8 bases of the junction left unmatched. CDR3 size: 16 residues. Per the germline V gene, CDR1 is MNHNY and CDR2 is SVGAGI (reference sequence).